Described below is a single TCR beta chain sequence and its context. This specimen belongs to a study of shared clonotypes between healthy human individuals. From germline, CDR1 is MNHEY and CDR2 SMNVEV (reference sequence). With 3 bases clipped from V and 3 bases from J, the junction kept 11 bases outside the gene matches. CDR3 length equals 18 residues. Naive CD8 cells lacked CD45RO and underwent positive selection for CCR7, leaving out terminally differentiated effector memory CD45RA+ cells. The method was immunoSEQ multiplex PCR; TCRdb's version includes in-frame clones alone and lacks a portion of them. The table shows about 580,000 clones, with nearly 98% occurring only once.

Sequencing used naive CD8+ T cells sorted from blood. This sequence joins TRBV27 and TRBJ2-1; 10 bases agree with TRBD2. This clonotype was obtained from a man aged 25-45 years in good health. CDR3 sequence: CASSFDPAGTSDYNEQFF. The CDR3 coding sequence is TGTGCCAGCAGTTTCGACCCTGCCGGGACTAGCGACTACAATGAGCAGTTCTTC.